This T cell receptor beta chain was found in a study of identifying expanded T cells in peripheral blood. Study results and caveats: Variance in clone template counts between roughly two-week samples significantly increased with total template count across all healthy donors.

From germline, CDR1 is MDHEN and CDR2 SYDVKM. The V and J ends lost 3 bases and 2 bases respectively, with 11 bases between them. The length of the CDR3 is 15 residues. Produced via immunoSEQ multiplex PCR; TCRdb's table is partial and in-frame only. The table lists 90,000 to 100,000 clones, 88% of them singletons. Concerning this clone itself: Its specificity is not known.

Healthy donors had no documented immune events, such as infections, while sampled. Source material: blood. This TCR was recovered from a person between 18 and 70 years old in good health. The rearrangement links TRBV28 to TRBJ1-5; TRBD1 is a possible D gene (6 bases). This CDR3 is CASSFRAGGNQPQHF. CDR3 in DNA: TGTGCCAGCAGTTTTAGAGCAGGGGGCAATCAGCCCCAGCATTTT.